This T cell receptor (beta chain) was sequenced for a study of T cells in Graves' hyperthyroidism and ophthalmopathy. CDR3 length equals 15 residues. The trim removed 4 bases at V and 10 bases at J, leaving 9 bases unmatched. CDR1 is LNHDA and CDR2 is SQIVND in the germline V gene (reference sequence). Amplification of TCR beta CDR3 regions used RNA as the template. The HTBI primer set was used in a first-round RT-PCR of the TCR CDR3. TCRdb reprocessed the multiplex PCR reads via MiXCR and lists one record per CDR3 protein. Of around 400,000 distinct CDR3 sequences in the sample, 25% were seen once. The TCR originated in a man aged 50-59 years with Graves' hyperthyroidism. This chain links TRBV19 with TRBJ2-1; TRBD2 matches 11 bases. Sequencing used blood. The DNA for the CDR3 is TGTGCCAGTAGTACCTCTAGCGGGAGGAGAGGGGAGCAGTTCTTC. Protein product: CASSTSSGRRGEQFF.